The 6 T cell receptor beta chains below were found in one sample sequenced in a study of cytomegalovirus exposure and HLA in healthy donors. Assay used: immunoSEQ multiplex PCR; TCRdb lists only in-frame clones, some missing. The top ten clones hold 12% of a sample with about 88,000 clones, roughly 84% of them seen once. The sequencing sample was made of PBMCs. These receptors were taken from a woman younger than 30 in good health and CMV-seropositive.

The gene calls are TRBV18 and TRBJ2-3, with 14 bases aligning to TRBD2. Germline CDR1 KGHSH, CDR2 LQKENI. The CDR3 is 18 amino acids. J was trimmed by 4 bases and V by 4 bases; bases with no gene match: 10. CDR3 residues: CASSLSSGTSGGPDTQYF. Written as DNA, the CDR3 is TGTGCCAGCTCACTCAGTTCCGGGACTAGCGGGGGCCCAGATACGCAGTATTTT.

The rearrangement joins TRBV7-7 to TRBJ2-3; D is uncertain. Germline lookup yields CDR1 SSHAT and CDR2 FNYEAQ (reference sequence). The CDR3 runs 14 residues. V was shortened by 5 bases and J by 3 bases, with 12 bases between the two germline ends. CDR3 amino acids: CASSPFRVTDTQYF. CDR3 in DNA: TGTGCCAGCAGCCCCTTTCGGGTGACAGATACGCAGTATTTT.

The chain recombines TRBV28 with TRBJ2-2, with D tentatively TRBD2 (5 bases). The germline V and J ends were trimmed by 7 bases and 4 bases, with 16 bases remaining between them. The CDR3 has 15 amino acids. Per the germline V gene, CDR1 is MDHEN and CDR2 is SYDVKM. CDR3 in amino acids: CASTWTLGSTGELFF. The CDR3 bases are TGTGCCAGCACTTGGACTTTGGGGAGCACCGGGGAGCTGTTTTTT.

The chain carries TRBV5-4 and TRBJ2-3; D not resolved. This CDR3 comprises 12 residues. V dropped 1 base and J dropped 6 bases, with 6 bases sitting between them. CDR1 SGHNT and CDR2 YYREEE come from the germline V gene (reference sequence). The CDR3 loop is CASSLWRDTQYF. The CDR3 DNA reads TGTGCCAGCAGCTTGTGGCGGGATACGCAGTATTTT.

This chain connects TRBV27 to TRBJ1-5; TRBD1 matches at 7 bases. Germline V gene sequence: CDR1 MNHEY, CDR2 SMNVEV (reference sequence). The V and J ends lost 5 bases and 0 bases, in that order; junction bases with no gene match: 10. This CDR3 is built from 17 residues. The CDR3, as DNA: TGTGCCAGCAGTCGATGGACAGGCGGTGATAGCAATCAGCCCCAGCATTTT. This sequence encodes CASSRWTGGDSNQPQHF.

This chain connects TRBV4-1 to TRBJ1-6; TRBD1 agrees at 7 bases. The CDR3 consists of 13 residues. Per germline, CDR1 MGHRA and CDR2 YSYEKL. V trimming: 4 bases; J trimming: 12 bases; junction bases outside the gene matches: 6. CDR3 loop: CASSRDRRLPLHF. CDR3 bases: TGCGCCAGCAGCCGGGACAGAAGGTTACCCCTCCACTTT.